This passage covers 30 T cell receptor beta chains from one sample sequenced in a study of T cell repertoires and leukemia-associated antigens. These receptors have no known antigen. MiXCR, run by TCRdb on the 5' RACE reads, gives a single entry per CDR3 protein. The sample consists of some 12,000 distinct CDR3 sequences, roughly 43% of them appearing once. Sequences were obtained from CD3+ T cells sorted from blood and cultured. The receptors originated from a female donor in good health.

This clonotype appeared a few times. The chain couples TRBV7-3 to TRBJ2-1; the D gene is possibly TRBD2 (6 bases). The CDR3 has 13 residues. Trimming stripped 2 bases from V and 8 bases from J, with 10 bases between. Germline lookup yields CDR1 SGHTA and CDR2 FQGTGA. Written as DNA, the CDR3 is TGTGCCAGCAGCTTAGAACTAGCAGATGAGCAGTTCTTC. Translating it yields CASSLELADEQFF.

This clonotype was seen a few times. The chain is built from TRBV5-6 and TRBJ2-5; D is unresolved. The CDR3 loop spans 14 amino acids. V was clipped by 4 bases and J by 2 bases, with 12 bases between them. The germline gives CDR1 SGHDT, CDR2 YYEEEE. The CDR3 is CASSAENRQETQYF. The CDR3 region has the DNA TGTGCCAGCAGCGCTGAGAACCGTCAAGAGACCCAGTACTTC.

This clonotype was recorded at least ten times. V usage is TRBV27 and J usage is TRBJ2-3; D gene unclear. CDR1 is MNHEY and CDR2 is SMNVEV in the germline V gene (reference sequence). The CDR3 consists of 16 residues. With 0 bases removed from V and 1 base from J, the gap between germline ends came to 11 bases. DNA of the CDR3: TGTGCCAGCAGTTTATCGTGGCTCCTTGGCACAGATACGCAGTATTTT. It encodes CASSLSWLLGTDTQYF.

This clonotype came up many times. V is TRBV28 and J is TRBJ2-6; TRBD1 matches at 11 bases. The V gene's germline CDR1 is MDHEN and CDR2 SYDVKM. V trimming: 5 bases; J trimming: 1 base; junction bases outside the gene matches: 7. This CDR3 spans 18 amino acids. The CDR3 coding sequence is TGTGCCAGCAGTCGCCTAGGACAGGGGGCTTCTGGGGCCAACGTCCTGACTTTC. It encodes CASSRLGQGASGANVLTF.

This chain connects TRBV6-4 to TRBJ2-1; no firm D call. Trimming shortened V by 2 bases and J by 6 bases, and 11 bases separated the two germline ends. The CDR3 is 14 residues long. Germline CDR1 and CDR2: MRHNA and SNTAGT. The DNA of the CDR3 is TGTGCCAGCAGTGACGGGGATTATGCCAATGAGCAGTTCTTC. This sequence encodes CASSDGDYANEQFF.

With regard to this clonotype: Mismatch with germline at one junction end may stem from a read error. CDR3 DNA: TGTGCCAGCAGCCTGACTAGCGGGAGGCTCTACGATGAGCAGTTCTTC. This translates into CASSLTSGRLYDEQFF. The rearrangement joins TRBV12-3 or TRBV12-4 to TRBJ2-1; 13 nucleotides agree with TRBD2. The CDR3 contains 16 residues.

CDR3 sequence reads: CSVEVGALVGEQFF. The CDR3, as DNA: TGCAGCGTTGAGGTAGGGGCTCTAGTGGGTGAGCAGTTCTTC. This chain links TRBV29-1 with TRBJ2-1; weak D call: TRBD1 (5 bases). The CDR3 is made up of 14 amino acids. The germline CDR1 and CDR2 sequences are SQVTM and ANQGSEA. The ends were cut back, 3 bases at V and 9 bases at J, with 18 bases in the middle.

The chain links TRBV5-1 to TRBJ2-7; tentatively, D is TRBD1 (6 bases). V lost 0 bases, J lost 2 bases, and 12 bases lay in between. This CDR3 has 15 amino acids. CDR1 SGHRS and CDR2 YFSETQ come from the germline V gene. The CDR3 DNA reads TGCGCCAGCAGCTTGGAGGCACAGGGAACCTACGAGCAGTACTTC. The encoded protein is CASSLEAQGTYEQYF.

The chain employs TRBV4-1 and TRBJ2-3; no reliable D call. Trimming removed 0 bases from V and 2 bases from J, with 6 bases in between. This CDR3 is built from 14 residues. Looked up from germline, CDR1 is MGHRA and CDR2 is YSYEKL. The CDR3 DNA is TGCGCCAGCAGCCAAGAAGGCCTCACAGATACGCAGTATTTT. Encoded protein: CASSQEGLTDTQYF.

Many counts were recorded for this clonotype. The chain has TRBV15 and TRBJ1-5, with 8 bases aligning to TRBD1. Germline CDR1 reads LNHNV; CDR2 reads YYDKDF (reference sequence). Trimming at V came to 3 bases and at J to 0 bases, leaving 1 base not matched to a gene. This CDR3 spans 15 amino acids. CDR3 in DNA: TGTGCCACCAGCAGGACAGGGGTTAGCAATCAGCCCCAGCATTTT. This codes for CATSRTGVSNQPQHF.

In the case of this clonotype: Germline is not matched at one junction end, which may reflect a read error. The chain employs TRBV5-6 and TRBJ2-1, with unresolved D. Germline V gives CDR1 SGHDT, CDR2 YYEEEE. The CDR3 has 14 residues. This chain's CDR3 is CASSLRGSYNEQLF. The CDR3, as DNA: TGTGCCAGCAGCTTGCGAGGCTCCTACAATGAGCAGCTCTTC.

This clonotype rates as medium-sized (0.01 to 0.1%). V is TRBV29-1 and J is TRBJ2-3, with 8 bases lining up with TRBD1. From germline, CDR1 is SQVTM and CDR2 ANQGSEA. With V trimmed by 8 bases and J by 0 bases, 4 bases remained unmatched. This CDR3 contains 13 residues. As DNA, the CDR3 is TGCAGCTTCCGGACAGGGAGCACAGATACGCAGTATTTT. Translated, it gives CSFRTGSTDTQYF.

The rearrangement links TRBV15 to TRBJ2-5, with TRBD2 matching 10 bases. V gave up 3 bases and J gave up 3 bases; unmatched junction bases: 1. Germline V lookup: CDR1 LNHNV, CDR2 YYDKDF (reference sequence). The CDR3 sequence is 14 residues long. CDR3 sequence: CATSRLAGEETQYF. CDR3 bases: TGTGCCACCAGCAGGCTAGCGGGAGAAGAGACCCAGTACTTC.

This clonotype was found a few times. The rearrangement joins TRBV12-3 or TRBV12-4 to TRBJ1-2; D is possibly TRBD1 (5 bases). Deletions cut 3 bases from V and 3 bases from J, with 11 bases between. The CDR3 is 14 amino acids. For the CDR3, the DNA is TGTGCCAGCAGTTTCGGGGGGTATGACTATGGCTACACCTTC. This sequence encodes CASSFGGYDYGYTF.

This clonotype showed up just a few times. The J gene is TRBJ2-3, the V gene TRBV11-2, with D tentatively TRBD1 or TRBD2 (5 bases each). V was clipped by 5 bases and J by 4 bases, with 13 bases between them. The germline V gene has CDR1 SGHAT and CDR2 FQNNGV. This CDR3 is 14 amino acids long. CDR3 in DNA: TGTGCCAGCAGCCCCTGGGACCTTTCAGATACGCAGTATTTT. It encodes CASSPWDLSDTQYF.

This clonotype came up many times. This sequence joins TRBV4-1 and TRBJ2-5, with TRBD2 matching 7 bases. Trimming took 7 bases from V and 3 from J; bases not matched to a gene: 5. Looked up from germline, CDR1 is MGHRA and CDR2 is YSYEKL. The CDR3 length is 13 residues. The CDR3 DNA reads TGCGCCAGCATGGGGGGGTTTAAAGAGACCCAGTACTTC. This encodes CASMGGFKETQYF.

This clonotype was detected ten times or more. The V gene is TRBV28, the J gene TRBJ2-7; D unclear. The CDR3 consists of 13 residues. V was cut by 6 bases and J by 1 base, with 10 bases left in between. Germline V CDR1 and CDR2: MDHEN, SYDVKM. DNA of the CDR3: TGTGCCAGCAGCGGGTTATGGTCCTACGAGCAGTACTTC. Encoded protein: CASSGLWSYEQYF.

This clonotype showed up many times. The J gene is TRBJ2-3, the V gene TRBV5-1; possible D gene TRBD2, 6 bases. The germline gives CDR1 SGHRS, CDR2 YFSETQ. With 6 bases removed from V and 2 bases from J, the gap between germline ends came to 16 bases. The CDR3 is made up of 15 amino acids. The chain's CDR3 is CASTPGGEITDTQYF. In DNA form, the CDR3 reads TGCGCCAGCACTCCCGGCGGGGAAATCACAGATACGCAGTATTTT. The whole variable domain, filled in from reference TRBV5-1 and TRBJ2-3, reads KAGVTQTPRYLIKTRGQQVTLSCSPISGHRSVSWYQQTPGQGLQFLFEYFSETQRNKGNFPGRFSGRQFSNSRSEMNVSTLELGDSALYLCASTPGGEITDTQYFGPGTRLTVL.

This clonotype was observed a handful of times. The chain's CDR3 is CASRGQGSEQYF. CDR3 sequence (DNA): TGTGCCAGCCGGGGACAGGGTAGCGAGCAGTACTTC. This chain uses TRBV9 with TRBJ2-7; 9 bases are a match to TRBD1. The CDR3 loop spans 12 amino acids. Germline CDR1 and CDR2: SGDLS and YYNGEE. Trimming at V came to 7 bases and at J to 6 bases, leaving 5 bases not matched to a gene.

As concerns this clonotype: The germline gene is not matched at one end of the junction; a read error may be the cause. V and J are TRBV10-3 and TRBJ1-2; D is unclear. Germline values: CDR1 ENHRY, CDR2 SYGVKD. The CDR3 has 13 residues. The CDR3 is CAISATRNYGHTF. CDR3 in DNA: TGTGCCATCAGTGCTACGCGGAACTATGGCCACACCTTC.

By its share, this clonotype is medium-sized (0.01 to 0.1%). The gene calls are TRBV20-1 and TRBJ2-4; D uncertain. Germline values: CDR1 DFQATT, CDR2 SNEGSKA (reference sequence). Deletions cut 5 bases from V and 2 bases from J, with 19 bases between. The length of the CDR3 is 16 residues. The CDR3 sequence is CSARKRSTPTKNIQYF. In nucleotides, the CDR3 is TGCAGTGCTCGCAAGAGGTCCACTCCTACCAAAAACATTCAGTACTTC.

This clonotype has at least ten counts. The chain recombines TRBV7-2 with TRBJ2-7; D not certain. Germline assignment: CDR1 SGHTA and CDR2 FQGNSA. This CDR3 is 11 amino acids long. V was pared by 4 bases and J by 6 bases, with 7 bases between. The DNA of the CDR3 is TGTGCCAGCAGCTCAGGCCCCGAGCAGTACTTC. This sequence encodes CASSSGPEQYF.

Many counts were recorded for this clonotype. The rearrangement uses TRBV5-4 and TRBJ2-2; the match to TRBD2 covers 13 bases. The CDR3 has 16 amino acids. The germline V gene encodes CDR1 SGHNT and CDR2 YYREEE (reference sequence). J was trimmed by 6 bases and V by 4 bases; bases with no gene match: 6. The CDR3 loop reads CASSARTSGSPGELFF. CDR3 nucleotides: TGTGCCAGCAGCGCCCGGACTAGCGGGAGTCCCGGGGAGCTGTTTTTT.

This chain joins TRBV3-1 and TRBJ1-5; D not certain. The CDR3 sequence is 13 residues long. Germline V gene data show CDR1 as LGHDT and CDR2 as YNNKEL (reference sequence). The V end was cut by 2 bases, the J end by 0 bases, with 2 bases between. In DNA, the CDR3 is TGTGCCAGCAGCCAAAGTAGCAATCAGCCCCAGCATTTT. Protein sequence: CASSQSSNQPQHF.

Sample share makes this clonotype medium-sized (0.01 to 0.1%). This chain links TRBV10-3 with TRBJ2-1, with 8 bases lining up with TRBD1. Germline V lookup: CDR1 ENHRY, CDR2 SYGVKD. V gave up 6 bases and J gave up 9 bases; unmatched junction bases: 10. The CDR3 is 14 residues long. CDR3 protein: CAIRPGQGYREQFF. CDR3 bases: TGTGCCATCAGGCCCGGACAGGGCTATCGTGAGCAGTTCTTC.

This clonotype was seen at least ten times. The chain employs TRBV5-1 and TRBJ1-2; D unresolved. Germline V gene sequence: CDR1 SGHRS, CDR2 YFSETQ. This CDR3 is built from 17 residues. V was trimmed by 4 bases and J by 0 bases, leaving 19 bases between them. The CDR3: CASSPDGHGPSNYGYTF. DNA for the CDR3: TGCGCCAGCAGCCCGGACGGGCATGGACCATCTAACTATGGCTACACCTTC. The full variable domain, its missing parts supplied by reference TRBV5-1 and TRBJ1-2, is KAGVTQTPRYLIKTRGQQVTLSCSPISGHRSVSWYQQTPGQGLQFLFEYFSETQRNKGNFPGRFSGRQFSNSRSEMNVSTLELGDSALYLCASSPDGHGPSNYGYTFGSGTRLTVV.

Notes on this clonotype: Because the CDR3's place on the DNA is in doubt, the DNA is left out and the CDR3 is given as listed by TCRdb. The chain couples TRBV6-4 to TRBJ2-2; TRBD2 is taken as the D call from the table, unchecked against the DNA. From germline, CDR1 is MRHNA and CDR2 SNTAGT. The CDR3 spans 16 amino acids, including both terminal residues. The CDR3 protein is CVSSDGVAGGIGELFF.

By sample fraction, this clonotype is medium-sized. The CDR3 DNA reads as TGTGCCAGCAGTCCAACCTGGACAGGAGTCATGAACACTGAAGCTTTCTTT. This gives the protein CASSPTWTGVMNTEAFF. V usage is TRBV6-5 and J usage is TRBJ1-1, with 7 bases identical to TRBD1. The CDR3 covers 17 residues. Trimming cost V 5 bases and J 0 bases; bases outside gene matches: 12. Germline V gene data show CDR1 as MNHEY and CDR2 as SVGAGI.

Only a few counts were recorded for this clonotype. V usage is TRBV20-1 and J usage is TRBJ1-1, with unresolved D. V shed 0 bases and J shed 3 bases, with 2 bases lying between them. The CDR3 runs to 11 residues. Germline assignment: CDR1 DFQATT and CDR2 SNEGSKA (reference sequence). The CDR3 DNA sequence: TGCAGTGCTAGAGACGACACTGAAGCTTTCTTT. It specifies CSARDDTEAFF.

This clonotype was seen many times. The gene calls are TRBV5-4 and TRBJ1-2; perhaps TRBD1 as D (5 bases). Looked up from germline, CDR1 is SGHNT and CDR2 is YYREEE (reference sequence). The CDR3 sequence is 15 residues long. V lost 1 base and J 2 bases, leaving 12 bases between the germline ends. The CDR3 sequence: CASSLRGDENYGYTF. The CDR3 DNA is TGTGCCAGCAGCTTGCGGGGGGATGAGAACTATGGCTACACCTTC.